The rows below give T cell receptor beta chains drawn from one sample of a study of blood T cell repertoires in COVID-19. Libraries were prepared by immunoSEQ multiplex PCR; TCRdb keeps only in-frame clonotypes and omits some of them. Of about 220,000 clones detected, around four fifths appear once; the ten largest clones hold about 20%. What was sequenced was peripheral blood. The receptors derive from a man aged 25 to 40 with active or convalescent COVID-19. The CDR3 runs from the conserved cysteine through the conserved F or W. Fields, in order: CDR3 DNA, CDR3 protein, V gene, J gene, D gene, clone size. A D gene is named only where the DNA matches it firmly. Clone size, where shown, is once, few, many, or a class for clones that have expanded.

TGTGCCAGCTGCCGGGAAGGCCCGACAGATACGCAGTATTTT	CASCREGPTDTQYF	TRBV7-9	TRBJ2-3	.	.
TGTGCCAGCAGCCTAACCGAGGGGAGGGCCTATGGGAACTACGAGCAGTACTTC	CASSLTEGRAYGNYEQYF	TRBV7-2	TRBJ2-7	TRBD2	.
TGTGCCAGCAGTTTCCGACTAGCGGGGGACTTCACAGATACGCAGTATTTT	CASSFRLAGDFTDTQYF	TRBV27	TRBJ2-3	TRBD2	once
TGTGCCAGCAACCTCTCCGGGACAGCGAGAAACACCATATATTTT	CASNLSGTARNTIYF	TRBV6-5	TRBJ1-3	TRBD1	.
TGTGCCAGCACCTCACTAGCGGGGCGATACCCTAGCACAGATACGCAGTATTTT	CASTSLAGRYPSTDTQYF	TRBV21-1	TRBJ2-3	.	.
TGCGCCAGCAGCTCCGTGGCAAGCGGGACGAACACCGGGGAGCTGTTTTTT	CASSSVASGTNTGELFF	TRBV5-1	TRBJ2-2	TRBD2	.
TGTGCCAGCAGTTACTCGGGGCGGGAGCTCTACGAGCAGTACTTC	CASSYSGRELYEQYF	TRBV6-5	TRBJ2-7	TRBD2	.
TGTGCCAGCAGCCCCTCGGAGGGGGGGAGTTGGGACGAAAAACTGTTTTTT	CASSPSEGGSWDEKLFF	TRBV7-9	TRBJ1-4	.	.
TGTGCCAGCAGTTACATAGGGGGCTATTACGAGCAGTACTTC	CASSYIGGYYEQYF	TRBV6-6	TRBJ2-7	TRBD1	.
TGTGCCAGCAGCTTAGCGCGGGGACTAGCGGGGGGCCCTGGGGCCCAGTACTTC	CASSLARGLAGGPGAQYF	TRBV7-2	TRBJ2-5	TRBD2	.
TGTGCCAGCAGCTTCCAGGGGGCGCTGACTGGCTACACCTTC	CASSFQGALTGYTF	TRBV7-2	TRBJ1-2	TRBD1	.
TGTGCCAGTAGTGGGACGGGACTAGGATCGAGGGAGCTGTTTTTT	CASSGTGLGSRELFF	TRBV19	TRBJ2-2	TRBD2	.
TGTGCCAGCAGCCCGCCGACTAGCGGGGGCCCTGACACAGATACGCAGTATTTT	CASSPPTSGGPDTDTQYF	TRBV7-2	TRBJ2-3	TRBD2	.
TGTGCCAGCAGCTTACAGCCGTGGAACACTGAAGCTTTCTTT	CASSLQPWNTEAFF	TRBV5-5	TRBJ1-1	.	.
TGTGCCAGCAGCCGAGAGACAGGGGCGAACACTGAAGCTTTCTTT	CASSRETGANTEAFF	TRBV6-2/TRBV6-3	TRBJ1-1	TRBD1	.
TGTGCCAGTAGGACCTCGCGGACAGGGATTGAGCAGTTCTTC	CASRTSRTGIEQFF	TRBV19	TRBJ2-1	TRBD1	.
TGTGCCAGCAGTTTCCTAGGGGGCGTAGGCACAGATACGCAGTATTTT	CASSFLGGVGTDTQYF	TRBV28	TRBJ2-3	TRBD1	.
TGCAGCGTAAGGACTAGCGAAACCACCGGGGAGCTGTTTTTT	CSVRTSETTGELFF	TRBV29-1	TRBJ2-2	TRBD2	.
TGTGCCAGCAGCTCCGCGAGAAGCGGGGGCCAAGAGACCCAGTACTTC	CASSSARSGGQETQYF	TRBV7-2	TRBJ2-5	TRBD2	.
TGTGCCAGCAGTTTAAGGGCTGGGAGCTACGAGCAGTACTTC	CASSLRAGSYEQYF	TRBV27	TRBJ2-7	.	.
TGTGCCAGCAAGGACAGCACACTCAACACCGGGGAGCTGTTTTTT	CASKDSTLNTGELFF	TRBV25-1	TRBJ2-2	.	.
TGTGCCACCAGCAAACCGATGCCGAGGGATGAAGCTTTCTTT	CATSKPMPRDEAFF	TRBV15	TRBJ1-1	.	.
TGTGCCAGCAGCTTAGCCACTAACTCCTACGAGCAGTACTTC	CASSLATNSYEQYF	TRBV11-2	TRBJ2-7	.	.
TGTGCCAGCAGCGTCAATCCTACCTTGACTAGCGGGGGCTACGAGCAGTACTTC	CASSVNPTLTSGGYEQYF	TRBV9	TRBJ2-7	TRBD2	once
TGTGCCAGCAGACGTTGGACAGGATCCAATTCACCCCTCCACTTT	CASRRWTGSNSPLHF	TRBV2	TRBJ1-6	TRBD1	.
TGTGCCAGCAGAACGTGGACTGGGGGGAATGGCTACACCTTC	CASRTWTGGNGYTF	TRBV6-5	TRBJ1-2	.	.
TGCGCCAGCAGCTTGGCTGAGGAGACCCAGTACTTC	CASSLAEETQYF	TRBV5-1	TRBJ2-5	.	.
TGTGCCAGCAGTTACGGGACAGGATCCTACAATGAGCAGTTCTTC	CASSYGTGSYNEQFF	TRBV6-5	TRBJ2-1	TRBD1	.
TGTGCCAGCAGTTTAATTAGGGGCGGATACACTGAAGCTTTCTTT	CASSLIRGGYTEAFF	TRBV27	TRBJ1-1	.	.
TGTGCCAGCAGCCAAGATCGTTTTGGGCGAGGCTACACCTTC	CASSQDRFGRGYTF	TRBV3-1/TRBV3-2	TRBJ1-2	.	.